This T cell receptor beta chain originates from a study of T cell responses to AZD1222 COVID-19 vaccine. The ends were cut back, 1 base at V and 8 bases at J, with 20 bases in the middle. This CDR3 is 17 amino acids long. Looked up from germline, CDR1 is SGHNT and CDR2 is YENEEA. This clone was observed once. The assay was immunoSEQ multiplex PCR, and TCRdb's table has in-frame clones only and misses some. The profile shows approximately 210,000 clones, approximately 90% of them singletons. This sequence joins TRBV11-3 and TRBJ1-4; the D gene is possibly TRBD1 (6 bases). Sequenced here: peripheral blood, sampled 28 days after the second AZD1222 dose. The sequence was collected from an adult who received the AZD1222 COVID-19 vaccine. Written as DNA, the CDR3 is TGTGCCAGCAGCTTAGGAGGGATCGGGGGGCGCGTGGAAAAACTGTTTTTT. Translation: CASSLGGIGGRVEKLFF.